This T cell receptor beta chain was profiled in a study of blood T cell repertoires in COVID-19. About the study: COVID-19 samples collected from the United States, Italy and Spain covered acute and convalescent phases. T cells, B-cell-depleted T cells, or PBMCs provided the cDNA or gDNA that served as material.

The V gene's germline CDR1 is LNHDA and CDR2 SQIVND (reference sequence). Trimming pared 1 base from V and 9 bases from J, leaving 21 bases between. CDR3 length: 16 amino acids. As handled by the study authors: Reference gene primer amplification in the assay estimated nucleated cell counts. This table comes from immunoSEQ multiplex PCR, and its TCRdb copy is limited to in-frame clones, with some not included. Clonal size and the V and J genes are those of that table, whereas D and trimming came from the DNA. The sample consists of about 140,000 clones, approximately 80% of them appearing once. The receptor was isolated from a human donor in a cohort sampled during active COVID-19. The sequenced sample consisted of peripheral blood. The chain combines TRBV19 with TRBJ1-1, with a weak D call TRBD1 (6 bases). The CDR3 here is CASSIGPWGPISKAFF. The CDR3 DNA follows: TGTGCCAGTAGTATAGGCCCTTGGGGGCCAATTAGTAAAGCTTTCTTT.